The clone carrying this T cell receptor (beta chain) has only one observation. These data originate in a study of blood T cell repertoires in COVID-19. Study at large: PBMCs, B-cell-depleted T cells, or T cells provided the cDNA or gDNA that made up the material.

Authors' data handling: Estimation of nucleated cell counts was performed using reference gene primer amplification. Method: immunoSEQ multiplex PCR; TCRdb's copy keeps in-frame clones and lacks some. V and J calls and clone size are those listed in that table; D and trimming were worked out from the DNA. In the table there are fewer than 350,000 clones, about 87% of which are singletons. The CDR3 is 15 amino acids. V shed 0 bases, J shed 5 bases, and the junction held 4 bases outside the gene matches. Germline-derived CDR1 and CDR2 are SGHTA and FQGNSA. This chain links TRBV7-2 with TRBJ2-3; 8 bases map to TRBD2. This receptor was obtained from a woman between 45 and 65 years old who had recovered from COVID-19. Sequencing was performed on peripheral blood. CDR3 sequence reads: CASSLAGLVEDTQYF. The CDR3 nucleotides read TGTGCCAGCAGCTTAGCGGGACTAGTGGAAGATACGCAGTATTTT.